This T cell receptor beta chain was observed in a study of T cell responses to AZD1222 COVID-19 vaccine. Germline V CDR1 and CDR2: GTSNPN, SVGIG (reference sequence). This CDR3 is 13 amino acids long. Deletions cut 0 bases from V and 6 bases from J, with 9 bases between. Only in-frame clones appear in the TCRdb table, and some are missing; sequencing was by immunoSEQ multiplex PCR. The repertoire holds some 200,000 clones, with 90% to 95% as singletons. The material was peripheral blood, obtained 28 days after the second AZD1222 dose. This TCR was sampled from an adult who received the AZD1222 COVID-19 vaccine. The J gene is TRBJ2-1, the V gene TRBV30; a possible D gene is TRBD2 (5 bases). The CDR3 region has the DNA TGTGCCTGGAGTGTTCTGGCGGGCAATGAGCAGTTCTTC. Protein sequence: CAWSVLAGNEQFF.